This TCR beta chain was profiled in a study of T cell responses to AZD1222 COVID-19 vaccine. The method was immunoSEQ multiplex PCR; TCRdb's version includes in-frame clones alone and lacks a portion of them. The data contain about 150,000 clones, about 88% of them singletons. CDR1 is ENHRY, CDR2 SYGVKD, per germline. Between the trimmed V and J ends, which lost 0 bases and 4 bases, there was a span of 9 bases. CDR3 length: 14 amino acids. V usage is TRBV10-3 and J usage is TRBJ1-2; D gene ambiguous. This TCR was sampled from an adult in good health. The sample in question was peripheral blood, obtained on day 0 of AZD1222 vaccination. For the CDR3, the DNA is TGTGCCATCAGTGAGTCGGAACAGTCCTATGGCTACACCTTC. This codes for CAISESEQSYGYTF.